The rows below give T cell receptor beta chains drawn from one sample of a study of blood T cell repertoires in COVID-19. The assay was immunoSEQ multiplex PCR, and TCRdb's table has in-frame clones only and misses some. The table lists roughly 120,000 clones, 82% of them singletons, with around 10% in the top ten. Sequenced: peripheral blood. The receptors come from a human donor in a cohort sampled during active COVID-19. Each CDR3 is given with its conserved first and last residue. Where a row states a size, it is once, few, many or the class of an expanded clone; other rows omit it.

>TRBV19|NA|TRBJ1-2|14
CASRDIARRYGYTF
>TRBV19|NA|TRBJ1-4|14
CASSPPGSDEKLFF
>TRBV19|NA|TRBJ1-1|16
CASRDGTGLMNTEAFF
>TRBV28|NA|TRBJ2-3|15
CASMVTPISTDTQYF
>TRBV5-1|NA|TRBJ2-7|13
CASRRTGDSEQYF
>TRBV6-5|NA|TRBJ1-5|13
CASRPGQNQPQHF
>TRBV3-1/TRBV3-2|NA|TRBJ1-2|14
CASSQMTSNYGYTF
>TRBV7-9|NA|TRBJ1-4|14
CASSLAGAGEKLFF
>TRBV2|few|TRBJ1-2|15
CASSGGTFRDYGYTF
>TRBV5-1|NA|TRBJ2-3|13
CASRDTSTDTQYF
>TRBV12-3/TRBV12-4|NA|TRBJ1-1|12
CASSFADRQAFF
>TRBV11-2|NA|TRBJ2-5|17
CASSLDGAGGVQETQYF
>TRBV5-1|NA|TRBJ2-1|17
CASSLVTRGGLKNEQFF
>TRBV19|NA|TRBJ1-6|15
CASSEGRDYNSPLHF